The clone carrying this T cell receptor (beta chain) was observed at least ten times. Antigen: not known. In TCRdb, the reads were re-called with MiXCR into one record per CDR3 protein. The repertoire holds 450,000 to 600,000 distinct CDR3 sequences, approximately 10% seen once, with more than 8.5% in the top ten. V lost 5 bases, J lost 3 bases, and 6 bases stayed unmatched. The CDR3 is 15 amino acids. Germline CDR1 reads SGHVS; CDR2 reads FQNEAQ. This sample is part of a study of T cell repertoires in cytomegalovirus infection. Study background: Both a matching HLA type and CMV infection were indicated by public TCR beta signatures.

Whole-study findings and limits: Public TCR beta family frequency separated CMV-and-HLA carriers, including in an independent cohort. CMV-specific TCR beta clonotypes restricted by HLA-C were the ones dominating the ex vivo response.

This receptor was taken from a human donor in good health (CMV status not recorded). Some clones in this sample may be carry-over from other donors' samples. This chain links TRBV7-8 with TRBJ2-2; 7 bases align to TRBD1. Material for sequencing was PBMCs. This chain's CDR3 is CASSRDRADTGELFF. CDR3 coding DNA: TGTGCCAGCAGCCGTGACAGGGCGGACACCGGGGAGCTGTTTTTT.